The 31 T cell receptor beta chains listed next were all sequenced from one sample in a study of T-cell memory formation after mild COVID-19. TCRdb called the 5' RACE reads again in MiXCR, with one record for every CDR3 protein. In the table there are approximately 340,000 distinct CDR3 sequences, approximately 12% of which are singletons. Specimen: PBMCs or a T cell subset sorted from them (not recorded which). The origin of the receptors is a man between 18 and 29 years old who had mild COVID-19 (a few samples of this study predate the infection). Cell type and time point are not known.

The table lists this clonotype with a few counts. CDR3 sequence (DNA): TGCAGTGCTAGGGGACAGGCCCGAACCTACAATGAGCAGTTCTTC. Its protein product is CSARGQARTYNEQFF. V gene TRBV20-1 combines with J gene TRBJ2-1; 8 positions agree with TRBD1. After removal of 3 bases from V and 2 bases from J, the junction contained 6 bases not matched to a gene. The CDR3 spans 15 residues. The germline V gene encodes CDR1 DFQATT and CDR2 SNEGSKA (reference sequence).

The CDR3 nucleotides are TGTGCCAGCAGCTCCAACCCTGGGACAGGGGAAGAGACCCAGTACTTC. It codes for CASSSNPGTGEETQYF. The rearrangement joins TRBV11-3 to TRBJ2-5, with 10 positions matching TRBD1. Looked up from germline, CDR1 is SGHNT and CDR2 is YENEEA. CDR3 length: 16 amino acids. J lost 3 bases, V lost 4 bases, and 8 bases had no gene match.

This clonotype was observed at least ten times. J is TRBJ2-2 and V is TRBV7-6, with no clear D. The CDR3 has 14 amino acids. The germline V gene encodes CDR1 SGHVS and CDR2 FNYEAQ. V shed 3 bases and J shed 0 bases, with 5 bases lying between them. The CDR3 bases are TGTGCCAGCAGCTTGACGGCGAACACCGGGGAGCTGTTTTTT. Translated: CASSLTANTGELFF.

The sample holds a few counts of this clonotype. The gene calls are TRBV9 and TRBJ1-6; TRBD1 aligns across 9 bases. Germline V CDR1 and CDR2: SGDLS, YYNGEE. The length of the CDR3 is 15 residues. With 3 bases clipped from V and 7 bases from J, the junction kept 5 bases outside the gene matches. CDR3 sequence: CASSADDRGNSPLHF. CDR3 coding DNA: TGTGCCAGCAGCGCGGACGACAGGGGGAATTCACCCCTCCACTTT.

The rearrangement joins TRBV20-1 to TRBJ2-5; 11 nucleotides align to TRBD2. The ends lost 6 bases at V and 0 bases at J; junction bases unmatched: 6. Germline V gives CDR1 DFQATT, CDR2 SNEGSKA (reference sequence). This CDR3 comprises 15 residues. The CDR3 is CSASPSGGYQETQYF. The CDR3 DNA reads TGCAGTGCGTCTCCTAGCGGGGGGTACCAAGAGACCCAGTACTTC.

In this sample, this clonotype turned up a few times. The chain joins TRBV29-1 to TRBJ2-7; TRBD1 or TRBD2 may be the D gene (5 bases each). The V gene lost 4 bases and the J gene lost 5 bases, with 12 bases spanning the gap. CDR3 length equals 12 residues. Germline V CDR1 and CDR2: SQVTM, ANQGSEA. CDR3 loop: CSVVGDGDEQYF. The CDR3 DNA is TGCAGCGTTGTGGGGGACGGTGACGAGCAGTACTTC.

This clonotype was found a few times. The J gene is TRBJ2-7, the V gene TRBV12-3 or TRBV12-4; 7 bases are a match to TRBD1. The CDR3 extends over 13 amino acids. The V gene end was trimmed by 6 bases and the J gene end by 1 base; junction bases not matched to a gene: 3. CDR3 DNA sequence: TGTGCCAGCAGGCTGACAGGGTCCTACGAGCAGTACGTC. Residues: CASRLTGSYEQYV.

The chain has TRBV12-3 or TRBV12-4 and TRBJ2-3, with no clear D. This CDR3 has 12 residues. V lost 6 bases and J lost 2, with 6 bases in between. The CDR3: CASSKITDTQYF. CDR3 coding DNA: TGTGCCAGCAGCAAGATCACAGATACGCAGTATTTT.

The V gene is TRBV20-1, the J gene TRBJ2-3; 7 nucleotides agree with TRBD2. Germline lookup yields CDR1 DFQATT and CDR2 SNEGSKA (reference sequence). This CDR3 is built from 14 residues. The V segment lost 0 bases and the J segment 3 bases; nucleotides outside the gene matches: 3. CDR3 protein: CSARDMGGTDTQYF. As DNA, the CDR3 is TGCAGTGCTAGAGATATGGGGGGGACAGATACGCAGTATTTT.

The chain combines TRBV6-5 with TRBJ1-5; D gene ambiguous. V gave up 6 bases and J gave up 7 bases, with 13 bases separating them. Germline CDR1 is MNHEY and CDR2 is SVGAGI. This CDR3 comprises 13 residues. CDR3 loop: CASSYQRWQPQHF. The CDR3 nucleotides are TGTGCCAGCAGCTACCAACGGTGGCAGCCCCAGCATTTT.

The CDR3 loop is CAISGTLGGSYDTQYF. The DNA for the CDR3 is TGTGCCATCAGTGGGACTTTGGGGGGCTCCTATGATACGCAGTATTTT. This chain uses TRBV10-3 with TRBJ2-3, with D perhaps TRBD1 or TRBD2 (6 bases each). Trimming shortened V by 4 bases and J by 6 bases, and 20 bases separated the two germline ends. The CDR3 spans 16 residues. The germline gives CDR1 ENHRY, CDR2 SYGVKD.

This clonotype was counted ten times or more. This chain connects TRBV4-3 to TRBJ1-1; no clear D gene. V dropped 0 bases and J dropped 6 bases, with 14 bases sitting between them. The CDR3 totals 15 residues. Germline V gives CDR1 LGHNA, CDR2 YSLEER. This CDR3 is CASSQEVLKGAEAFF. For the CDR3, the DNA is TGCGCCAGCAGCCAAGAAGTTCTCAAGGGCGCTGAAGCTTTCTTT.

The chain joins TRBV10-1 to TRBJ2-1; 15 bases match TRBD2. The CDR3 is 16 residues long. CDR1 and CDR2 (germline): WNHNN, SYGVQD (reference sequence). J was trimmed by 8 bases and V by 6 bases; bases with no gene match: 8. The CDR3 bases are TGCGCCAGCAGGGAGAGGACTAGCGGGGGGGCTTATGAGCAGTTCTTC. It specifies CASRERTSGGAYEQFF.

V and J are TRBV29-1 and TRBJ2-1; the D gene could be TRBD1 or TRBD2 (6 bases each). The ends were cut back, 8 bases at V and 9 bases at J, with 20 bases in the middle. Looked up from germline, CDR1 is SQVTM and CDR2 is ANQGSEA. The CDR3 sequence is 13 residues long. Here the CDR3 reads CSSEGGEGGEQFF. Written as DNA, the CDR3 is TGCAGCTCTGAGGGGGGCGAGGGCGGTGAGCAGTTCTTC.

The CDR3 loop reads CASSAGWDEQYF. CDR3 in DNA: TGTGCCAGCAGCGCAGGCTGGGACGAGCAGTACTTC. The rearrangement uses TRBV9 and TRBJ2-7; D unresolved. Germline V CDR1 and CDR2: SGDLS, YYNGEE. The V end lost 3 bases, the J end lost 5 bases, and 9 bases lay between the germline ends. CDR3 length equals 12 residues.

This clonotype was detected a few times. This sequence joins TRBV7-3 and TRBJ1-1; D gene unclear. V was shortened by 5 bases and J by 1 base, with 11 bases between the two germline ends. CDR1 is SGHTA, CDR2 FQGTGA, per germline. The CDR3 is 14 amino acids. CDR3 nucleotides: TGTGCCAGCAGCCAAACGACGGGGAACACTGAAGCTTTCTTT. This encodes CASSQTTGNTEAFF.

This clonotype has a handful of counts. The chain has TRBV21-1 and TRBJ2-7; the tabulated D call, TRBD1, remains unverified against the DNA. TRBV21-1 is a pseudogene. The CDR3 is made up of 18 amino acids. The CDR3 spells CASSTPTGSGLSSYEQYV. In DNA, the CDR3 is TGTGCCAGCAGCACCCCAACTGGGTCCGGGTTGAGCTCCTACGAGCAGTACGTC.

V gene TRBV9 combines with J gene TRBJ1-1, with 7 bases identical to TRBD1. This CDR3 is built from 15 residues. The V segment lost 3 bases and the J segment 3 bases; nucleotides outside the gene matches: 8. Germline CDR1 is SGDLS and CDR2 is YYNGEE. The CDR3 nucleotides read TGTGCCAGCAGCGGAAAAGACAGGGCCCACACTGAAGCTTTCTTT. Translating it yields CASSGKDRAHTEAFF.

CDR3 region: CASSLGTARNTEAFF. DNA of the CDR3: TGTGCCAGCAGCTTAGGGACAGCGAGGAACACTGAAGCTTTCTTT. The rearrangement uses TRBV7-2 and TRBJ1-1, with D possibly TRBD1 on 6 matching bases. The germline V and J ends were trimmed by 1 base and 1 base, with 10 bases remaining between them. This CDR3 region has 15 residues. Germline assignment: CDR1 SGHTA and CDR2 FQGNSA.

This clonotype was counted only a few times. J is TRBJ1-1 and V is TRBV29-1; no firm D call. Germline assignment: CDR1 SQVTM and CDR2 ANQGSEA. Trimming took off 1 base at V and 0 bases at J, with 6 bases between the two ends. The CDR3 has 13 amino acids. The CDR3 reads CSVEGRLNTEAFF. In nucleotides, the CDR3 is TGCAGCGTTGAAGGCAGATTGAACACTGAAGCTTTCTTT.

The V and J genes are TRBV20-1 and TRBJ2-7, with TRBD2 matching over 9 bases. J lost 4 bases, V lost 1 base, and 5 bases had no gene match. There are 14 residues in the CDR3. Germline V CDR1 and CDR2: DFQATT, SNEGSKA (reference sequence). The CDR3 sequence is CSARGTSVNYEQYF. The CDR3 region has the DNA TGCAGTGCTAGAGGGACTAGCGTAAATTACGAGCAGTACTTC.

The CDR3 spells CASSTGDGANVLTF. CDR3 coding DNA: TGCGCCAGCTCAACAGGGGATGGGGCCAACGTCCTGACTTTC. This chain joins TRBV4-3 and TRBJ2-6; 7 bases match TRBD1. Trimming cost V 8 bases and J 3 bases; bases outside gene matches: 4. The CDR3 covers 14 residues. Germline-derived CDR1 and CDR2 are LGHNA and YSLEER.

This chain joins TRBV2 and TRBJ2-1, with a tentative D call TRBD2 (5 bases). Germline V CDR1 and CDR2: SNHLY, FYNNEI. This CDR3 is 13 amino acids long. With 1 base removed from V and 4 bases from J, the gap between germline ends came to 5 bases. The CDR3: CASSEGTYNEQFF. In nucleotides, the CDR3 is TGTGCCAGCAGTGAAGGGACTTACAATGAGCAGTTCTTC.

The rearrangement links TRBV9 to TRBJ2-7; D ambiguous. Germline V lookup: CDR1 SGDLS, CDR2 YYNGEE. Trimming pared 3 bases from V and 5 bases from J, leaving 9 bases between. The CDR3 extends over 12 amino acids. The CDR3 DNA reads TGTGCCAGCAGCGGTCGTTTGGACGAGCAGTACTTC. This encodes CASSGRLDEQYF.

The table lists this clonotype with a few counts. The chain recombines TRBV20-1 with TRBJ2-3, with 8 nucleotides matching TRBD2. Trimming took 0 bases from V and 2 from J; bases not matched to a gene: 4. Germline V gene lookup returns CDR1 DFQATT and CDR2 SNEGSKA (reference sequence). The CDR3 contains 15 residues. The CDR3 here is CSARDPGGVTDTQYF. In nucleotides, the CDR3 is TGCAGTGCTAGAGATCCGGGGGGGGTCACAGATACGCAGTATTTT.

This clonotype appeared once. The J gene is TRBJ2-2, the V gene TRBV6-5, with TRBD1 matching 9 bases. The CDR3 length is 15 residues. J was trimmed by 10 bases and V by 6 bases; bases with no gene match: 12. The germline V gene has CDR1 MNHEY and CDR2 SVGAGI. The CDR3 DNA is TGTGCCAGCAGGCGGCGACAGGGGGGGTATCAGGAGCTGTTTTTT. Protein sequence: CASRRRQGGYQELFF.

V usage is TRBV5-6 and J usage is TRBJ2-5, with 9 bases fitting TRBD2. The germline V gene encodes CDR1 SGHDT and CDR2 YYEEEE. V shed 0 bases, J shed 5 bases, and the junction held 8 bases outside the gene matches. The CDR3 runs to 16 residues. CDR3 sequence reads: CASSLVLAGYLETQYF. For the CDR3, the DNA is TGTGCCAGCAGCTTGGTGCTAGCGGGGTACTTGGAGACCCAGTACTTC.

V gene TRBV12-3 or TRBV12-4 combines with J gene TRBJ1-5; 8 positions match TRBD1. This CDR3 has 16 amino acids. V was clipped by 4 bases and J by 3 bases; unmatched bases: 8. The CDR3 reads CASSSADRGYNQPQHF. In nucleotides, the CDR3 is TGTGCCAGCAGTTCGGCCGACAGGGGATACAATCAGCCCCAGCATTTT.

This clonotype was seen a few times. V usage is TRBV9 and J usage is TRBJ2-3; possibly TRBD2 for D (6 bases). V shed 0 bases and J shed 5 bases, with 13 bases lying between them. This CDR3 has 15 amino acids. Germline lookup yields CDR1 SGDLS and CDR2 YYNGEE. The CDR3 DNA sequence: TGTGCCAGCAGCGTAGGCGGGATAGGAAGAGATACGCAGTATTTT. Translation: CASSVGGIGRDTQYF.

This clonotype occurred many times. V gene TRBV14 combines with J gene TRBJ2-1, with D unresolved. V was shortened by 1 base and J by 9 bases, with 4 bases between the two germline ends. Germline assignment: CDR1 SGHDN and CDR2 FVKESK. This CDR3 comprises 11 residues. The CDR3 nucleotides are TGTGCCAGCAGCCAAGGACTTGAGCAGTTCTTC. Protein sequence: CASSQGLEQFF.

This clonotype has more than one count but fewer than ten. The J gene is TRBJ2-7, the V gene TRBV4-2; a weak D match, TRBD1 (5 bases). Deletions cut 4 bases from V and 1 base from J, with 11 bases between. This CDR3 has 14 amino acids. Germline V gene lookup returns CDR1 LGHNA and CDR2 YNFKEQ. The chain's CDR3 is CASSLGALSYEQYF. CDR3 DNA sequence: TGTGCCAGCAGCCTAGGGGCGCTATCCTACGAGCAGTACTTC.